This record concerns one TCR beta chain sequence. Its specificity is not known. Primers for the PCR totalled 60 Vbeta and 13 Jbeta. Sequenced by immunoSEQ multiplex PCR; TCRdb stores in-frame clones only, minus some. Of some 120,000 clones in the sample, 55% to 65% are singletons; the top ten hold 2.2%. From germline, CDR1 is SGHTA and CDR2 FQGNSA. The CDR3 covers 15 residues. V lost 2 bases and J 0 bases, leaving 8 bases between the germline ends. This specimen belongs to a study of cytomegalovirus exposure and HLA in healthy donors. Study-level results: Rare TCR sequences dominated, though some public TCRs recurred in many donors. In vitro confirmation showed a few CMV-associated chains to be CMV antigen specific. Clonal expansion was found to be greater in HLA-associated TCR beta chains than in equally common others in a later analysis. TCR beta chain V- and J-gene trimming was linked, in a later analysis, to a missense variant in DCLRE1C.

Sequenced sample: PBMCs. This sequence joins TRBV7-2 and TRBJ1-3; D is unresolved. The TCR was taken from a woman aged 25 to 39 in good health and CMV-seronegative. CDR3 bases: TGTGCCAGCAGCTTATTGTCAGACTCTGGAAACACCATATATTTT. Translating gives CASSLLSDSGNTIYF. The variable domain in full, completed from reference TRBV7-2 and TRBJ1-3, reads GAGVSQSPSNKVTEKGKDVELRCDPISGHTALYWYRQSLGQGLEFLIYFQGNSAPDKSGLPSDRFSAERTGGSVSTLTIQRTQQEDSAVYLCASSLLSDSGNTIYFGEGSWLTVV.